Shown below are 8 T cell receptor beta chains from a single sample sequenced in a study of cytomegalovirus exposure and HLA in healthy donors. Here immunoSEQ multiplex PCR was the method, and the copy in TCRdb shows in-frame clones only, minus some. The data contain under 65,000 clones, about 92% of them singletons. The material sequenced was PBMCs. Receptor source: a young woman in good health and CMV-seropositive.

The gene calls are TRBV9 and TRBJ1-6; D uncertain. Germline values: CDR1 SGDLS, CDR2 YYNGEE. CDR3 length equals 16 residues. Trimming shortened V by 0 bases and J by 10 bases, and 17 bases separated the two germline ends. As DNA, the CDR3 is TGTGCCAGCAGCGTAGGGCAGGTCGGACTCGGATCACCCCTCCACTTT. As protein: CASSVGQVGLGSPLHF.

V usage is TRBV6-5 and J usage is TRBJ1-5; D remains unclear. The CDR3 has 16 amino acids. Germline V gene sequence: CDR1 MNHEY, CDR2 SVGAGI. Trimming stripped 2 bases from V and 4 bases from J, with 15 bases between. The CDR3 protein is CASSYGGELLNQPQHF. The CDR3 DNA sequence: TGTGCCAGCAGTTACGGCGGGGAACTACTAAATCAGCCCCAGCATTTT.

This rearrangement joins TRBV28 to TRBJ2-7; D is possibly TRBD2 (5 bases). This CDR3 region has 16 residues. CDR1 and CDR2 (germline): MDHEN, SYDVKM. Trimming removed 0 bases at V and 0 bases at J, with 12 bases between. CDR3 loop: CASSLWTGLSSYEQYF. CDR3 coding DNA: TGTGCCAGCAGTTTATGGACGGGGTTGAGCTCCTACGAGCAGTACTTC.

The count of this clone is one. The CDR3 DNA follows: TGTGCCAGCAGCCCTACCGGGACTAGCGGGGGGGCGTGGACCTACGAGCAGTACTTC. It specifies CASSPTGTSGGAWTYEQYF. V is TRBV4-2 and J is TRBJ2-7; 16 nucleotides align to TRBD2. The CDR3 extends over 19 amino acids. The junction had 11 bases not matched to a gene; V was cut back by 4 bases and J by 2 bases. Germline loops: CDR1 LGHNA, CDR2 YNFKEQ.

The chain couples TRBV9 to TRBJ2-5; possible D gene TRBD2, 6 bases. CDR1 SGDLS and CDR2 YYNGEE come from the germline V gene. Deletions cut 0 bases from V and 1 base from J, with 10 bases between. CDR3 length equals 15 residues. The chain's CDR3 is CASSVESSAQETQYF. The CDR3 bases are TGTGCCAGCAGCGTAGAGTCTAGCGCCCAAGAGACCCAGTACTTC.

The gene calls are TRBV7-3 and TRBJ2-1; D gene ambiguous. The V and J ends lost 4 bases and 9 bases respectively, with 10 bases between them. The CDR3 extends over 12 amino acids. CDR1 SGHTA and CDR2 FQGTGA come from the germline V gene. CDR3 amino acids: CASSSIVVEQFF. DNA for the CDR3: TGTGCCAGCAGCTCCATAGTGGTTGAGCAGTTCTTC.

V and J are TRBV15 and TRBJ2-2; maybe TRBD1 (6 bases). Germline V gene lookup returns CDR1 LNHNV and CDR2 YYDKDF (reference sequence). The CDR3 is made up of 13 amino acids. With 6 bases removed from V and 7 bases from J, the gap between germline ends came to 12 bases. The CDR3 DNA reads TGTGCCACCAGTCGAGGGGGTGGCGGGGAGCTGTTTTTT. Translation: CATSRGGGGELFF.

CDR3 amino acids: CASSQGQGVNYGYTF. CDR3 nucleotides: TGCGCCAGCAGCCAGGGACAGGGAGTAAACTATGGCTACACCTTC. This chain joins TRBV5-1 and TRBJ1-2; 9 nucleotides align to TRBD1. The CDR3 has 15 amino acids. The germline V gene encodes CDR1 SGHRS and CDR2 YFSETQ. The V and J ends lost 4 bases and 2 bases, in that order; junction bases with no gene match: 6.